This T cell receptor beta chain appears in the sequencing data of a study of blood T cell repertoires in COVID-19. Study information: There were acute and convalescent COVID-19 samples, and they came from the United States, Italy and Spain. Sources were T cells, B-cell-depleted T cells, or PBMCs; the material itself was cDNA or gDNA.

The Seattle patients joined while their infection was active and were tracked longitudinally afterward. CDR3 size: 13 residues. Trimming at V came to 3 bases and at J to 7 bases, leaving 8 bases not matched to a gene. Germline loops: CDR1 DFQATT, CDR2 SNEGSKA (reference sequence). Authors' data handling: Scientists estimated how many nucleated cells there were by amplifying reference gene primers. Only in-frame clones appear in the TCRdb table, and some are missing; sequencing was by immunoSEQ multiplex PCR. That table gives V, J and clone size, and the DNA gave D and trimming. This sample carries over 150,000 clones, roughly 91% of them seen once, and the ten largest clones take approximately 5%. This clone was counted once.

The sequenced material came from peripheral blood. V gene TRBV20-1 combines with J gene TRBJ2-5, with TRBD2 identical over 7 bases. The clonotype originates from a man aged 18 to 30 with COVID-19, enrolled during active disease. The CDR3 is CSASGGLGATQYF. Written as DNA, the CDR3 is TGCAGTGCTAGTGGAGGACTAGGCGCGACCCAGTACTTC.